The 8 T cell receptor beta chains given below trace back to one sample, sequenced in a study of response to subunit inactivated influenza vaccine. TCRdb processed the RT-PCR reads anew with MiXCR; each CDR3 protein has one entry. The data contain around 850,000 distinct CDR3 sequences, about 18% of them singletons. The specimen was PBMCs from blood, collected approximately 5 days after vaccination. These receptors originate from a man in his forties or fifties who received an inactivated influenza vaccine.

The chain carries TRBV20-1 and TRBJ2-1; D is possibly TRBD1 (6 bases). In germline, CDR1 is DFQATT, CDR2 SNEGSKA (reference sequence). V was clipped by 6 bases and J by 7 bases, with 13 bases between them. This CDR3 has 12 amino acids. CDR3 nucleotides: TGCAGTGCCGTGGGGCAGGGGAATGAGCAGTTCTTC. Protein: CSAVGQGNEQFF.

The V and J genes are TRBV6-2 or TRBV6-3 and TRBJ1-1; D ambiguous. Deletions cut 9 bases from V and 0 bases from J, with 8 bases between. This CDR3 region has 12 residues. Germline assignment: CDR1 MNHEY and CDR2 SVGEGT. CDR3 sequence: CASATLNTEAFF. As DNA, the CDR3 is TGTGCCAGTGCTACTTTGAACACTGAAGCTTTCTTT.

This clonotype was seen more than once but under ten times. V is TRBV15 and J is TRBJ2-4; TRBD1 aligns across 9 bases. The trim removed 2 bases at V and 3 bases at J, leaving 8 bases unmatched. CDR3 length equals 17 residues. CDR1 LNHNV and CDR2 YYDKDF come from the germline V gene (reference sequence). The CDR3 reads CATSRMGRQGVKNIQYF. The DNA for the CDR3 is TGTGCCACCAGCAGAATGGGCAGACAGGGGGTCAAAAACATTCAGTACTTC.

This chain links TRBV6-1 with TRBJ2-5; D ambiguous. The germline gives CDR1 MNHNS, CDR2 SASEGT. V was clipped by 6 bases and J by 2 bases, with 10 bases between them. This CDR3 region has 13 residues. CDR3 in amino acids: CASRRHYQETQYF. The CDR3 nucleotides read TGTGCCAGCAGACGACACTATCAAGAGACCCAGTACTTC.

V is TRBV10-2 and J is TRBJ2-5, with D maybe TRBD1 (5 bases). CDR1 and CDR2 from the germline V gene are WSHSY and SAAADI. Between the trimmed V and J ends, which lost 6 bases and 3 bases, there was a span of 11 bases. This CDR3 contains 13 residues. The CDR3 loop is CASSTGLKETQYF. The CDR3 DNA follows: TGCGCCAGCAGCACAGGTTTGAAAGAGACCCAGTACTTC.

This clonotype was counted a few times. This chain connects TRBV10-1 to TRBJ2-7; D tentatively fits TRBD1 or TRBD2 (5 bases each). Germline assignment: CDR1 WNHNN and CDR2 SYGVQD (reference sequence). The ends were cut back, 3 bases at V and 0 bases at J, with 12 bases in the middle. The CDR3 length is 15 residues. CDR3 bases: TGCGCCAGCAGTGATTCGGGACCCAGCTCCTACGAGCAGTACTTC. This translates into CASSDSGPSSYEQYF.

This chain connects TRBV20-1 to TRBJ2-7, with TRBD1 identical over 8 bases. This CDR3 has 16 amino acids. After removal of 4 bases from V and 4 bases from J, the junction contained 15 bases not matched to a gene. Germline V gene lookup returns CDR1 DFQATT and CDR2 SNEGSKA (reference sequence). The CDR3 here is CSATVYRDRRSYEQYF. CDR3 coding DNA: TGCAGTGCTACGGTTTACCGGGACAGGCGATCGTACGAGCAGTACTTC.

In this sample, this clonotype turned up a few times. The V and J genes are TRBV10-3 and TRBJ2-3; D possibly corresponds to TRBD2 (5 bases). The CDR3 totals 15 residues. V shed 4 bases and J shed 6 bases, with 17 bases lying between them. From germline, CDR1 is ENHRY and CDR2 SYGVKD. The CDR3, as DNA: TGTGCCATCAGTGCTGGACTGGGGTTACTCGATACGCAGTATTTT. This encodes CAISAGLGLLDTQYF.